A single sample gave rise to the 12 T cell receptor beta chains below, sequenced in a study of cytomegalovirus exposure and HLA in healthy donors. The PCR made use of 60 Vbeta and 13 Jbeta primers. Some clones are missing from TCRdb's copy, which holds only in-frame ones; the method was immunoSEQ multiplex PCR. The sample records under 200,000 clones, roughly 80% being singletons. The sample consisted of PBMCs. The receptor source for this set is a woman aged 50 to 65 in good health and CMV-seronegative.

This sequence joins TRBV9 and TRBJ2-7; TRBD1 aligns across 8 bases. With V trimmed by 2 bases and J by 4 bases, 11 bases remained unmatched. The CDR3 is 16 residues long. Germline lookup yields CDR1 SGDLS and CDR2 YYNGEE. The CDR3 bases are TGTGCCAGCAGCGTCCAGGGACAGGCGGCGACGTACGAGCAGTACTTC. Translated: CASSVQGQAATYEQYF.

This clone was seen more than once but under ten times. The chain carries TRBV7-9 and TRBJ1-1; 7 bases agree with TRBD1. The CDR3 runs to 17 residues. The germline gives CDR1 SEHNR, CDR2 FQNEAQ (reference sequence). After removal of 1 base from V and 4 bases from J, the junction contained 12 bases not matched to a gene. CDR3 in amino acids: CASSLVPTGSWVTEAFF. The DNA for the CDR3 is TGTGCCAGCAGCTTAGTCCCGACAGGGTCGTGGGTCACTGAAGCTTTCTTT.

CDR3 region: CASTRYIGGANTEAFF. The CDR3 coding sequence is TGTGCCAGTACTCGGTATATAGGGGGCGCGAACACTGAAGCTTTCTTT. The V and J genes are TRBV19 and TRBJ1-1, with TRBD1 identical over 7 bases. This CDR3 spans 16 amino acids. V lost 7 bases to trimming and J lost 1 base; unmatched junction nucleotides: 12. Germline V gene data show CDR1 as LNHDA and CDR2 as SQIVND (reference sequence).

This clone was detected only a few times. V is TRBV5-1 and J is TRBJ2-3; 7 bases are a match to TRBD2. V lost 3 bases, J lost 2 bases, and 12 bases stayed unmatched. CDR3 length: 17 residues. The germline CDR1 and CDR2 sequences are SGHRS and YFSETQ. The CDR3 DNA follows: TGCGCCAGCAGCTCCCCTCCGGTCGGGGGGACCACAGATACGCAGTATTTT. Protein product: CASSSPPVGGTTDTQYF.

This clone came up once. The CDR3 here is CASSEQGVGVNYGYTF. CDR3 nucleotide sequence: TGTGCCAGCAGTGAACAGGGGGTGGGGGTTAACTATGGCTACACCTTC. This rearrangement joins TRBV6-1 to TRBJ1-2, with 7 bases aligning to TRBD1. The CDR3 length is 16 residues. Trimming took 2 bases from V and 1 from J; bases not matched to a gene: 7. Germline V lookup: CDR1 MNHNS, CDR2 SASEGT.

This chain connects TRBV9 to TRBJ2-7; D may be TRBD2 (6 bases). Trimming removed 4 bases from V and 9 bases from J, with 23 bases in between. The CDR3 is 15 residues long. Germline loops: CDR1 SGDLS, CDR2 YYNGEE. This chain's CDR3 is CASSPRGTPGRGQYF. For the CDR3, the DNA is TGTGCCAGCAGCCCCCGGGGGACTCCGGGAAGGGGGCAGTACTTC.

The chain couples TRBV5-1 to TRBJ2-7, with D perhaps matching TRBD2 (7 bases). Trimming removed 4 bases at V and 3 bases at J, with 20 bases between. This CDR3 has 16 residues. CDR1 is SGHRS and CDR2 is YFSETQ in the germline V gene. The CDR3 DNA follows: TGCGCCAGCAGCCCAACTCGGGCGGGGGCCTACTACGAGCAGTACTTC. This codes for CASSPTRAGAYYEQYF.

Only one count was recorded for this clone. This chain connects TRBV25-1 to TRBJ2-7, with D perhaps matching TRBD1 (6 bases). This CDR3 is built from 13 residues. CDR1 and CDR2 from the germline V gene are MGHDK and SYGVNS. V lost 6 bases and J 3 bases, leaving 12 bases between the germline ends. The CDR3 sequence: CASSAGTNYEQYF. DNA for the CDR3: TGTGCCAGCAGCGCCGGGACAAACTACGAGCAGTACTTC.

The chain employs TRBV27 and TRBJ1-2, with 9 positions matching TRBD1. This CDR3 spans 14 amino acids. Trimming took 5 bases from V and 4 from J; bases not matched to a gene: 5. The V gene's germline CDR1 is MNHEY and CDR2 SMNVEV (reference sequence). This CDR3 is CASSPGQGPYGYTF. The CDR3 nucleotides read TGTGCCAGCAGTCCGGGACAGGGCCCCTATGGCTACACCTTC.

The V and J genes are TRBV7-3 and TRBJ2-2; D remains unclear. Germline assignment: CDR1 SGHTA and CDR2 FQGTGA. This CDR3 region has 12 residues. Trimming cost V 2 bases and J 5 bases, with 3 bases left between them. The CDR3 loop is CASSLETGELFF. The CDR3 nucleotides are TGTGCCAGCAGCTTAGAGACCGGGGAGCTGTTTTTT.

This chain joins TRBV2 and TRBJ2-2; 7 nucleotides line up with TRBD1. Germline CDR1 is SNHLY and CDR2 is FYNNEI. J lost 6 bases, V lost 6 bases, and 7 bases had no gene match. The CDR3 has 14 residues. The chain's CDR3 is CASRDRLTAGELFF. In DNA form, the CDR3 reads TGTGCCAGCAGGGACAGGCTGACCGCCGGGGAGCTGTTTTTT. The full variable domain, with the rest looked up from reference TRBV2 and TRBJ2-2, is EPEVTQTPSHQVTQMGQEVILRCVPISNHLYFYWYRQILGQKVEFLVSFYNNEISEKSEIFDDQFSVERPDGSNFTLKIRSTKLEDSAMYFCASRDRLTAGELFFGEGSRLTVL.

The J gene is TRBJ2-7, the V gene TRBV5-1; D possibly corresponds to TRBD2 (5 bases). CDR3 length: 14 residues. Germline V gene sequence: CDR1 SGHRS, CDR2 YFSETQ. Deletions cut 3 bases from V and 3 bases from J, with 13 bases between. The CDR3 nucleotides read TGCGCCAGCAGCTATGGGAGCGGAGACTACGAGCAGTACTTC. This codes for CASSYGSGDYEQYF.